This T cell receptor beta chain was sequenced during a study of shared clonotypes between healthy human individuals. General study results and limits: Memory subsets had estimated richness that was generally smaller than that of naive subsets.

Concerning this clone: Its target is unknown.

The naive CD8 fraction comprised CD45RO-negative cells positively selected for CCR7 and excluded terminally differentiated effector memory CD45RA+ cells. It was across several immunoSEQ plates that each subset's genomic DNA was evenly split. DNA at roughly 0.2 ug, around 30,000 T cell genomes, went into sorted-subset replicate PCRs. Only in-frame clones appear in the TCRdb table, and some are missing; sequencing was by immunoSEQ multiplex PCR. The sample consists of some 2,100,000 clones, about 92% of them appearing once. This clonotype was sampled from a man between 18 and 29 years old in good health. Some clones in this sample may be carry-over from other donors' samples. Sample: naive CD8+ T cells from PBMCs.

The CDR3 region is CASSPGRQEDEQYF. CDR3 bases: TGTGCCAGCAGCCCCGGTAGGCAGGAGGACGAGCAGTACTTC. The chain recombines TRBV13 with TRBJ2-7, with D tentatively TRBD2 (5 bases). The CDR3 is 14 amino acids. Trimming stripped 5 bases from V and 5 bases from J, with 16 bases between. The germline V gene encodes CDR1 PRHDT and CDR2 FYEKMQ (reference sequence).